The 14 T cell receptor beta chains given below trace back to one sample, sequenced in a study of CD8 T cells in Susac syndrome (dated by TCRdb to the late 2010s). The library relied on the immunoSEQ multiplex PCR assay. RNA was extracted with the RNeasy kit and about 0.5 to 1 ug was reverse transcribed using random hexamers. The raw public reads went through TCRdb reprocessing: fastp at Q25, MiXCR clone calling, in-frame beta chains kept. For every CDR3 protein sequence, its rows merge into one entry that carries the most common genes and DNA. The table for this sample lists approximately 200,000 distinct CDR3 sequences; roughly 94% of them were counted only once. The ten largest clones capture around 0.08% of the sample. The sequenced sample was CD4+ T cells from PBMCs. Every receptor here comes from a human donor with multiple sclerosis.

V is TRBV30 and J is TRBJ1-2; 9 bases line up with TRBD1. The junction had 5 bases not matched to a gene; V was cut back by 6 bases and J by 3 bases. The germline V gene encodes CDR1 GTSNPN and CDR2 SVGIG (reference sequence). The CDR3 sequence is 13 residues long. The CDR3 sequence is CACNRGRDYGYTF. The CDR3 region has the DNA TGTGCCTGCAACAGGGGGCGCGACTATGGCTACACCTTC.

The J gene is TRBJ1-2, the V gene TRBV9; D remains unclear. CDR1 is SGDLS, CDR2 YYNGEE, per germline. The CDR3 loop spans 15 amino acids. V lost 0 bases and J lost 2, with 11 bases in between. The CDR3 DNA reads as TGTGCCAGCAGCGTAGGTAGGCTCGAAAACTATGGCTACACCTTC. This sequence encodes CASSVGRLENYGYTF.

The chain couples TRBV2 to TRBJ2-3; the D call may be TRBD1 or TRBD2 (5 bases each). The CDR3 totals 16 residues. Germline lookup yields CDR1 SNHLY and CDR2 FYNNEI. V was clipped by 6 bases and J by 0 bases, with 16 bases between them. The CDR3 loop reads CASRLGPPGSTDTQYF. DNA for the CDR3: TGTGCCAGCAGACTGGGACCTCCCGGGAGCACAGATACGCAGTATTTT.

This chain joins TRBV5-4 and TRBJ1-2, with a tentative D call TRBD1 (5 bases). Looked up from germline, CDR1 is SGHNT and CDR2 is YYREEE (reference sequence). This CDR3 region has 15 residues. Trimming took 0 bases from V and 2 from J, leaving 11 bases between them. DNA of the CDR3: TGTGCCAGCAGCTTGGCCTGGGACGGGAACTATGGCTACACCTTC. Translated: CASSLAWDGNYGYTF.

The chain employs TRBV20-1 and TRBJ2-1; D call uncertain. Germline loops: CDR1 DFQATT, CDR2 SNEGSKA (reference sequence). V gave up 6 bases and J gave up 5 bases, with 8 bases separating them. CDR3 length: 11 residues. This chain's CDR3 is CSAPRNNEQFF. In DNA form, the CDR3 reads TGCAGTGCCCCTCGTAACAATGAGCAGTTCTTC.

J is TRBJ1-2 and V is TRBV12-3 or TRBV12-4; the D gene is possibly TRBD1 (5 bases). V was pared by 7 bases and J by 6 bases, with 12 bases between. The CDR3 contains 12 residues. The CDR3 DNA sequence: TGTGCCAGCACCTACGGGACGGATGGCTACACCTTC. Translated: CASTYGTDGYTF.

V gene TRBV19 combines with J gene TRBJ2-3; no definite D call. This CDR3 spans 13 amino acids. Germline V gene sequence: CDR1 LNHDA, CDR2 SQIVND (reference sequence). V shed 4 bases and J shed 2 bases, with 7 bases lying between them. CDR3 region: CASSSWTTDTQYF. The CDR3 nucleotides read TGTGCCAGTAGTAGCTGGACCACAGATACGCAGTATTTT. The complete variable domain, with remaining parts taken from reference TRBV19 and TRBJ2-3, reads DGGITQSPKYLFRKEGQNVTLSCEQNLNHDAMYWYRQDPGQGLRLIYYSQIVNDFQKGDIAEGYSVSREKKESFPLTVTSAQKNPTAFYLCASSSWTTDTQYFGPGTRLTVL.

This chain links TRBV7-2 with TRBJ2-3; D remains ambiguous. Trimming pared 5 bases from V and 6 bases from J, leaving 9 bases between. Germline-derived CDR1 and CDR2 are SGHTA and FQGNSA. The CDR3 loop spans 12 amino acids. CDR3 amino acids: CASSQRVDTQYF. The CDR3 nucleotides are TGTGCCAGCAGCCAACGCGTGGATACGCAGTATTTT.

The V call is TRBV3-1, the J call TRBJ2-3, with 13 bases that match TRBD2. Germline V lookup: CDR1 LGHDT, CDR2 YNNKEL (reference sequence). V lost 6 bases to trimming and J lost 4 bases; unmatched junction nucleotides: 4. The length of the CDR3 is 15 residues. The CDR3 loop is CASRPTSGGSDTQYF. The CDR3 DNA follows: TGTGCCAGCAGACCGACTAGCGGGGGGTCAGATACGCAGTATTTT.

The V call is TRBV20-1, the J call TRBJ2-2; D is unclear. Germline V gives CDR1 DFQATT, CDR2 SNEGSKA (reference sequence). Trimming took 1 base from V and 1 from J, leaving 4 bases between them. CDR3 length: 13 amino acids. The CDR3 DNA reads as TGCAGTGCTAGAGCAAGGAACACCGGGGAGCTGTTTTTT. Translating it yields CSARARNTGELFF.

The chain has TRBV12-3 or TRBV12-4 and TRBJ2-5; D might be TRBD2 (6 bases). The CDR3 loop spans 16 amino acids. V was trimmed by 5 bases and J by 3 bases, leaving 19 bases between them. The CDR3 nucleotides read TGTGCCAGCAGTGGGACTCCGGAGGGCATCGAAGAGACCCAGTACTTC. Residues: CASSGTPEGIEETQYF.

The V and J genes are TRBV6-1 and TRBJ1-1, with D unclear. CDR3 length equals 13 residues. The germline V gene encodes CDR1 MNHNS and CDR2 SASEGT. Trimming stripped 2 bases from V and 0 bases from J, with 4 bases between. The CDR3 region is CASSENLNTEAFF. CDR3 nucleotides: TGTGCCAGCAGTGAAAACCTGAACACTGAAGCTTTCTTT.

This chain joins TRBV10-3 and TRBJ2-7; perhaps TRBD2 as D (5 bases). Trimming took 11 bases from V and 5 from J, leaving 19 bases between them. The CDR3 has 13 amino acids. Germline V gene data show CDR1 as ENHRY and CDR2 as SYGVKD. The CDR3 here is CAVQEAAGDEQYV. CDR3 bases: TGTGCCGTTCAGGAGGCAGCCGGAGACGAGCAGTACGTC.

J is TRBJ1-5 and V is TRBV2; D perhaps matches TRBD1 (6 bases). Germline V CDR1 and CDR2: SNHLY, FYNNEI. The V end was cut by 7 bases, the J end by 3 bases, with 16 bases between. The CDR3 is 15 amino acids. The DNA for the CDR3 is TGTGCCAGCACCGGGGGCAGAGGGGACAATCAGCCCCAGCATTTT. Its translation: CASTGGRGDNQPQHF.